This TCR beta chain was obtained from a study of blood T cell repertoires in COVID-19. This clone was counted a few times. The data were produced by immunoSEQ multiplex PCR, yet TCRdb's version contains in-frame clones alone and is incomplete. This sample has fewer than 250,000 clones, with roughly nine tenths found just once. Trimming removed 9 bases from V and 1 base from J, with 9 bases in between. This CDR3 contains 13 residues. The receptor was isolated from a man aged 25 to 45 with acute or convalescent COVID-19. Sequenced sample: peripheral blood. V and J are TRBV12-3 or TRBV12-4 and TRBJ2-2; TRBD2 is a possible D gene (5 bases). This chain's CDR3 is CASTAGNTGELFF. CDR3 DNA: TGTGCCAGTACGGCGGGGAACACCGGGGAGCTGTTTTTT.